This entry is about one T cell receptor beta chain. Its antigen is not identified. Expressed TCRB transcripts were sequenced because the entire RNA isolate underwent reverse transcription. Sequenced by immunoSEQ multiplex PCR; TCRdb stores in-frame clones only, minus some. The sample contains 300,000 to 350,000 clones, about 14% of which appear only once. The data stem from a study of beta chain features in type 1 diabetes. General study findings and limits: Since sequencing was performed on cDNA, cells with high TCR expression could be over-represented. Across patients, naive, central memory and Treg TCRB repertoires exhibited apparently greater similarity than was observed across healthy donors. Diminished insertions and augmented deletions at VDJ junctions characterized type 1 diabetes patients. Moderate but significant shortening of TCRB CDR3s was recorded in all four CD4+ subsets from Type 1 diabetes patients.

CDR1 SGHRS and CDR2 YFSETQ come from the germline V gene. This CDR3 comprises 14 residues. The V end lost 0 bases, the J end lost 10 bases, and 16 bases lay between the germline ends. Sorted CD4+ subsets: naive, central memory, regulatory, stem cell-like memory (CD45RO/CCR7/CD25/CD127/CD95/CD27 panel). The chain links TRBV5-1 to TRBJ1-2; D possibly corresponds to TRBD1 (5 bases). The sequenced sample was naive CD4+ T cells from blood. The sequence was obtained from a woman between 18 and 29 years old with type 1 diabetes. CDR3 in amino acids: CASSLAEGTRDYTF. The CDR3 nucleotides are TGCGCCAGCAGCTTGGCCGAAGGGACGCGGGACTACACCTTC.